Listed below are T cell receptor beta chains from one sample, sequenced in a study of human CD8 memory T cell subsets. TCRdb derives one entry per CDR3 protein from the 5' RACE reads, leaving out DNA. The table for this sample gives more than 10,000 distinct CDR3 sequences. What was sequenced was CD8+ stem-like memory T cells (TSCM and TCM) sorted from PBMCs. All receptors derive from a human donor in good health. Each CDR3 is given with its conserved first and last residue. Clone size is given for some rows only: seen once, a few or many times, or a class if the clone is expanded.

>TRBJ2-7|NA|TRBV11-3
CASSKQGFSYEQYF
>TRBJ2-5|NA|TRBV6-1
CASSPGKRKFQETQYF
>TRBJ1-1|medium-sized|TRBV5-1
CASSSVTMNTEAFF
>TRBJ2-1|NA|TRBV19
CASSIRQGYGNEQFF
>TRBJ1-5|medium-sized|TRBV28
CASTSRQGPYSNQPQHF
>TRBJ1-2|NA|TRBV7-8
CASSPTGGGGGYTF
>TRBJ2-5|NA|TRBV28
CASSPVGVETQYF
>TRBJ2-1|NA|TRBV7-9
CASSLGQTANEQFF
>TRBJ2-1|medium-sized|TRBV24-1
CATSASFGNEQFF
>TRBJ1-4|NA|TRBV2
CASRMTGGFEKLFF
>TRBJ2-7|NA|TRBV27
CASSYSSEGEQYF
>TRBJ2-1|NA|TRBV12-3/TRBV12-4
CASSFPQGGSDEQFF
>TRBJ2-3|NA|TRBV9
CASSEGTGDLGDTQYF
>TRBJ2-5|NA|TRBV4-1
CASSQKAKGETQYF
>TRBJ1-4|medium-sized|TRBV12-3/TRBV12-4
CASSLTGSTNEKLFF
>TRBJ2-7|NA|TRBV15
CATSQGQSYEQYF
>TRBJ1-1|NA|TRBV10-1
CASSRTVNTEAFF
>TRBJ1-6|NA|TRBV2
CAIRDRSNSPLHF
>TRBJ1-1|medium-sized|TRBV29-1
CSGIQGSEAFF
>TRBJ2-1|NA|TRBV28
CASSPPTGEPYNEQFF
>TRBJ2-7|NA|TRBV5-1
CASSPRQGTSYEQYF
>TRBJ2-7|NA|TRBV7-2
CASSLTALAYEQYF
>TRBJ2-1|NA|TRBV21-1
CASSNDKKTSGTYNEQFF